A single sample is the source of the 15 T cell receptor beta chains below, sequenced in a study of blood T cell repertoires in COVID-19. Data came from immunoSEQ multiplex PCR; TCRdb stores just in-frame clones and leaves some out. The table has about 250,000 clones, roughly 82% seen once. Sample: peripheral blood. The receptors here all came from an elderly woman with COVID-19, enrolled during active disease.

Here the CDR3 reads CASVQDRGFYEQYF. The CDR3 bases are TGCGCCAGCGTACAGGACAGGGGTTTCTACGAGCAGTACTTC. The chain employs TRBV5-1 and TRBJ2-7; 9 nucleotides match TRBD1. This CDR3 spans 14 amino acids. CDR1 is SGHRS, CDR2 YFSETQ, per germline. Trimming cost V 7 bases and J 3 bases; bases outside gene matches: 8.

J is TRBJ1-5 and V is TRBV18; perhaps TRBD1 as D (6 bases). This CDR3 is 13 amino acids long. The V end was cut by 6 bases, the J end by 3 bases, with 9 bases between. Germline V gene data show CDR1 as KGHSH and CDR2 as LQKENI. The CDR3 region is CASSGDTNQPQHF. For the CDR3, the DNA is TGTGCCAGCTCGGGGGACACCAATCAGCCCCAGCATTTT.

The CDR3 DNA reads as TGCGCCAGCAGCTCCGGGACAGGGGGCGTCGACTATGGCTACACCTTC. Translation: CASSSGTGGVDYGYTF. The chain recombines TRBV5-1 with TRBJ1-2; TRBD1 matches 12 bases. The V gene's germline CDR1 is SGHRS and CDR2 YFSETQ. With V trimmed by 3 bases and J by 3 bases, 6 bases remained unmatched. This CDR3 is built from 16 residues.

This clone appeared once. The rearrangement links TRBV19 to TRBJ2-6, with D possibly being TRBD1 (6 bases). The length of the CDR3 is 15 residues. Trimming pared 4 bases from V and 2 bases from J, leaving 9 bases between. Germline-derived CDR1 and CDR2 are LNHDA and SQIVND (reference sequence). The CDR3 nucleotides read TGTGCCAGTAGTACACAGGGTCCTGGGGCCAACGTCCTGACTTTC. Its translation is CASSTQGPGANVLTF.

V and J are TRBV11-2 and TRBJ1-1; D is uncertain. The V end lost 0 bases, the J end lost 5 bases, and 7 bases lay between the germline ends. This CDR3 has 13 residues. The germline V gene has CDR1 SGHAT and CDR2 FQNNGV. Written as DNA, the CDR3 is TGTGCCAGCAGCTTAGACGGGTTGACTGAAGCTTTCTTT. It is translated as CASSLDGLTEAFF.

The chain uses TRBV10-3 and TRBJ1-1; 7 bases are a match to TRBD1. V was clipped by 10 bases and J by 6 bases; unmatched bases: 5. CDR3 length equals 11 residues. The germline CDR1 and CDR2 sequences are ENHRY and SYGVKD. The CDR3 region has the DNA TGTGCCAGTAGGGACAGTGCTGAAGCTTTCTTT. It specifies CASRDSAEAFF.

The rearrangement uses TRBV6-5 and TRBJ2-1, with 7 bases lining up with TRBD1. The CDR3 covers 14 residues. V shed 6 bases, J shed 0 bases, and the junction held 2 bases outside the gene matches. Germline V CDR1 and CDR2: MNHEY, SVGAGI. CDR3 DNA sequence: TGTGCCAGCAGCCGGACAGGCTCCTACAATGAGCAGTTCTTC. It yields the protein CASSRTGSYNEQFF.

This chain links TRBV20-1 with TRBJ2-3; D not resolved. The CDR3 is 11 amino acids. The ends were cut back, 3 bases at V and 7 bases at J, with 8 bases in the middle. The germline gives CDR1 DFQATT, CDR2 SNEGSKA (reference sequence). CDR3 in DNA: TGCAGTGCTAGTTCAGTAAATACGCAGTATTTT. It yields the protein CSASSVNTQYF.

The chain is built from TRBV7-2 and TRBJ1-5; D is ambiguous. The V gene lost 5 bases and the J gene lost 0 bases, with 14 bases spanning the gap. CDR3 length: 16 residues. Per germline, CDR1 SGHTA and CDR2 FQGNSA. The CDR3 nucleotides read TGTGCCAGCAGCCCCCGAATGGGCCTTAGCAATCAGCCCCAGCATTTT. Translated: CASSPRMGLSNQPQHF.

The rearrangement joins TRBV2 to TRBJ2-7, with TRBD1 identical over 8 bases. Germline CDR1 SNHLY, CDR2 FYNNEI. With 5 bases clipped from V and 3 bases from J, the junction kept 6 bases outside the gene matches. This CDR3 is 14 amino acids long. CDR3 nucleotide sequence: TGTGCCAGCAGTCCATCCGGGACAGGCTACGAGCAGTACGTC. Its translation: CASSPSGTGYEQYV.

The rearrangement uses TRBV5-4 and TRBJ1-3; a weak D match, TRBD1 (6 bases). V lost 0 bases to trimming and J lost 2 bases, with 9 bases between them. CDR1 and CDR2 (germline): SGHNT, YYREEE (reference sequence). The CDR3 totals 15 residues. For the CDR3, the DNA is TGTGCCAGCAGCTTGGGGAGGACAGCTGGAAACACCATATATTTT. It yields the protein CASSLGRTAGNTIYF. Variable domain in full (rest from reference TRBV5-4 and TRBJ1-3): ETGVTQSPTHLIKTRGQQVTLRCSSQSGHNTVSWYQQALGQGPQFIFQYYREEENGRGNFPPRFSGLQFPNYSSELNVNALELDDSALYLCASSLGRTAGNTIYFGEGSWLTVV.

This clone has just a few counts. The chain joins TRBV19 to TRBJ2-1; 7 positions match TRBD2. Germline V gene data show CDR1 as LNHDA and CDR2 as SQIVND (reference sequence). The CDR3 is made up of 15 amino acids. The ends lost 2 bases at V and 5 bases at J; junction bases unmatched: 6. The CDR3 spells CASSIISGRDNEQFF. CDR3 DNA: TGTGCCAGTAGTATAATATCAGGGAGGGACAATGAGCAGTTCTTC.

The J gene is TRBJ1-5, the V gene TRBV5-8, with 10 positions matching TRBD1. The CDR3 has 15 residues. With V trimmed by 5 bases and J by 2 bases, 4 bases remained unmatched. Per germline, CDR1 SGHTS and CDR2 YDEGEE. The DNA of the CDR3 is TGTGCCAGCAGTAGAGGACAGGGGGGCAATCAGCCCCAGCATTTT. It is translated as CASSRGQGGNQPQHF.

The V call is TRBV3-1 (or the pseudogene TRBV3-2), the J call TRBJ1-3; TRBD1 matches 7 bases. Trimming took 0 bases from V and 0 from J; bases not matched to a gene: 2. The CDR3 has 16 residues. From germline, CDR1 is LGHDT and CDR2 YNNKEL (reference sequence). The CDR3 loop is CASSQDPGGSGNTIYF. As DNA, the CDR3 is TGTGCCAGCAGCCAAGATCCAGGGGGCTCTGGAAACACCATATATTTT.

The V gene is TRBV5-1, the J gene TRBJ2-5, with 11 bases lining up with TRBD2. The CDR3 totals 15 residues. Germline V gene lookup returns CDR1 SGHRS and CDR2 YFSETQ. V was pared by 4 bases and J by 2 bases, with 4 bases of the junction left unmatched. The CDR3 region has the DNA TGCGCCAGCAGCCGTAGCGGGGGGGTACAAGAGACCCAGTACTTC. Translation gives CASSRSGGVQETQYF.